The 25 T cell receptor beta chains listed next were all sequenced from one sample in a study of T cell changes during pregnancy in multiple sclerosis. The protocol was immunoSEQ multiplex PCR, while the TCRdb copy is restricted to in-frame clones and leaves out a portion. This table has about 79,000 clones, about 89% appearing once. Sequences were derived from CD4+ T cells from peripheral blood mononuclear cells, sampled in the second trimester of pregnancy. The receptors here all came from a female donor with multiple sclerosis, enrolled in a pregnancy study.

This chain uses TRBV28 with TRBJ2-7; D is perhaps TRBD2 (5 bases). Germline V CDR1 and CDR2: MDHEN, SYDVKM. The CDR3 is 17 residues long. V lost 1 base and J lost 2, with 18 bases in between. The CDR3, as DNA: TGTGCCAGCAGTTTATTGTCCGTCTCCCCGGGGACCTACGAGCAGTACTTC. Protein: CASSLLSVSPGTYEQYF.

The chain couples TRBV6-5 to TRBJ1-1, with D perhaps TRBD1 (5 bases). Trimming shortened V by 10 bases and J by 0 bases, and 18 bases separated the two germline ends. The CDR3 sequence is 15 residues long. CDR1 and CDR2 (germline): MNHEY, SVGAGI. CDR3 in amino acids: CATQPRGTMNTEAFF. CDR3 nucleotides: TGTGCCACCCAGCCGCGGGGGACCATGAACACTGAAGCTTTCTTT.

The V and J genes are TRBV28 and TRBJ1-4, with 8 positions matching TRBD1. The CDR3 consists of 15 residues. The V segment lost 2 bases and the J segment 3 bases; nucleotides outside the gene matches: 2. Germline CDR1 and CDR2: MDHEN and SYDVKM. In DNA form, the CDR3 reads TGTGCCAGCAGTTTAGAACAGGGGGCTAATGAAAAACTGTTTTTT. Its translation is CASSLEQGANEKLFF.

The V and J genes are TRBV19 and TRBJ2-1; 10 bases line up with TRBD2. CDR3 length: 16 amino acids. Losses at the gene ends were 9 bases for V and 7 bases for J; bases not matched to a gene: 15. Germline V CDR1 and CDR2: LNHDA, SQIVND (reference sequence). The DNA of the CDR3 is TGTGCCAGCCACGGTGGGGGGCTAGCGGGAGTTAATGAGCAGTTCTTC. The encoded protein is CASHGGGLAGVNEQFF.

The count of this clone is one. This chain connects TRBV12-5 to TRBJ2-2; D is perhaps TRBD2 (6 bases). V lost 6 bases and J lost 5, with 13 bases in between. The CDR3 covers 14 residues. Looked up from germline, CDR1 is LGHNT and CDR2 is FRNRAP. CDR3 in DNA: TGTGCTAGTGGCCCCGGACGGGAGACCGGGGAGCTGTTTTTT. Translation: CASGPGRETGELFF.

The chain combines TRBV28 with TRBJ1-1, with 9 nucleotides matching TRBD1. V trimming: 6 bases; J trimming: 4 bases; junction bases outside the gene matches: 9. The CDR3 consists of 15 residues. The germline gives CDR1 MDHEN, CDR2 SYDVKM. The CDR3: CASRHGQGRGTEAFF. DNA for the CDR3: TGTGCCAGCAGACACGGACAGGGGAGAGGCACTGAAGCTTTCTTT.

The CDR3 is CASSLAGGNAGELFF. The CDR3 DNA reads TGTGCCAGCAGCCTAGCGGGGGGTAACGCCGGGGAGCTGTTTTTT. The chain uses TRBV7-3 and TRBJ2-2; 11 bases fit TRBD2. The CDR3 is 15 amino acids. Germline-derived CDR1 and CDR2 are SGHTA and FQGTGA. The J segment lost 6 bases and the V segment lost 5 bases, leaving 5 bases of the junction unmatched.

This chain joins TRBV27 and TRBJ1-4, with 11 bases matching TRBD1. The CDR3 extends over 14 amino acids. The trim removed 6 bases at V and 13 bases at J, leaving 10 bases unmatched. Germline CDR1 MNHEY, CDR2 SMNVEV (reference sequence). The CDR3 loop is CASSPGQGAYGLFF. CDR3 coding DNA: TGTGCCAGCAGCCCCGGACAGGGGGCGTACGGACTGTTTTTT.

The chain is built from TRBV2 and TRBJ2-5; D is uncertain. Trimming pared 3 bases from V and 5 bases from J, leaving 10 bases between. Germline CDR1 reads SNHLY; CDR2 reads FYNNEI. The CDR3 contains 13 residues. The CDR3 region is CASSDVVPETQYF. The CDR3 nucleotides are TGTGCCAGCAGTGATGTAGTCCCCGAGACCCAGTACTTC.

J is TRBJ2-3 and V is TRBV7-3, with D possibly being TRBD2 (5 bases). This CDR3 contains 15 residues. Trimming removed 2 bases from V and 1 base from J, with 10 bases in between. Germline CDR1 SGHTA, CDR2 FQGTGA. CDR3 nucleotide sequence: TGTGCCAGCAGCTTAGGCCCGAGGGGCACAGATACGCAGTATTTT. It is translated as CASSLGPRGTDTQYF.

This chain joins TRBV11-2 and TRBJ2-7; 12 bases agree with TRBD2. This CDR3 is 18 amino acids long. Looked up from germline, CDR1 is SGHAT and CDR2 is FQNNGV. J gave up 5 bases and V 7 bases, and 18 bases lay outside the gene matches. The chain's CDR3 is CASNLDSRLAGVSHEQYF. CDR3 DNA sequence: TGTGCCAGCAACTTGGATTCGCGACTAGCGGGAGTTTCCCACGAGCAGTACTTC.

The V call is TRBV12-1, the J call TRBJ2-1; TRBD2, the table's D call, lacks a check against the DNA. TRBV12-1 is annotated as a pseudogene. The CDR3 has 17 amino acids. This CDR3 is CASSFGPSGRSANEQFF. The CDR3, as DNA: TGTGCCAGCAGCTTTGGACCTAGCGGGAGATCCGCCAATGAGCAGTTCTTC.

This chain connects TRBV6-1 to TRBJ1-2; weak D call: TRBD1 (5 bases). Germline V gene data show CDR1 as MNHNS and CDR2 as SASEGT. The CDR3 covers 14 residues. V was clipped by 6 bases and J by 6 bases, with 17 bases between them. As DNA, the CDR3 is TGTGCCAGCAGCGAAACAGGAGTCGGGCATGGCTACACCTTC. Protein product: CASSETGVGHGYTF.

The rearrangement uses TRBV7-3 and TRBJ1-6, with D possibly matching TRBD1 (6 bases). The V gene lost 5 bases and the J gene lost 5 bases, with 10 bases spanning the gap. The CDR3 length is 14 residues. CDR1 and CDR2 from the germline V gene are SGHTA and FQGTGA. The CDR3 DNA reads TGTGCCAGCAGCCAGGACAGCCATAATTCACCCCTCCACTTT. Translated: CASSQDSHNSPLHF.

The CDR3 reads CASSQGVDRLEGETQYF. The CDR3 DNA is TGCGCCAGCAGCCAAGGTGTGGACAGGCTAGAGGGAGAGACCCAGTACTTC. The V call is TRBV4-1, the J call TRBJ2-5, with TRBD1 matching 7 bases. Per germline, CDR1 MGHRA and CDR2 YSYEKL. CDR3 size: 17 residues. J gave up 4 bases and V 1 base, and 12 bases lay outside the gene matches.

The rearrangement uses TRBV6-5 and TRBJ2-7; 9 bases match TRBD2. The trim removed 3 bases at V and 4 bases at J, leaving 4 bases unmatched. The germline V gene has CDR1 MNHEY and CDR2 SVGAGI. The CDR3 spans 14 residues. This CDR3 is CASSYLAGMYEQYF. The CDR3 coding sequence is TGTGCCAGCAGTTATCTAGCGGGGATGTACGAGCAGTACTTC.

The chain carries TRBV2 and TRBJ2-5; TRBD2 aligns across 8 bases. V gave up 6 bases and J gave up 4 bases; unmatched junction bases: 10. The V gene's germline CDR1 is SNHLY and CDR2 FYNNEI. The CDR3 totals 15 residues. In DNA, the CDR3 is TGTGCCAGCAGCGCCGGGGGGGCGAATGGAGAGACCCAGTACTTC. Translation: CASSAGGANGETQYF.

The gene calls are TRBV4-1 and TRBJ2-3, with TRBD2 matching 9 bases. V lost 1 base and J lost 1; bases outside the gene matches: 6. The CDR3 runs to 17 residues. CDR1 is MGHRA, CDR2 YSYEKL, per germline. This CDR3 reads CASSQGGAGGGTDTQYF. CDR3 coding DNA: TGCGCCAGCAGCCAAGGTGGGGCGGGAGGGGGCACAGATACGCAGTATTTT.

The rearrangement uses TRBV7-9 and TRBJ2-7; D uncertain. V lost 2 bases and J 1 base, leaving 9 bases between the germline ends. CDR3 size: 14 residues. Germline V gene sequence: CDR1 SEHNR, CDR2 FQNEAQ (reference sequence). The CDR3 sequence: CASSLSGSSYEQYF. Written as DNA, the CDR3 is TGTGCCAGCAGCTTAAGTGGCTCGTCCTACGAGCAGTACTTC.

This chain joins TRBV28 and TRBJ2-1, with 8 bases identical to TRBD2. The CDR3 is 16 residues long. V shed 4 bases and J 5 bases; nucleotides not matched to a gene: 10. Looked up from germline, CDR1 is MDHEN and CDR2 is SYDVKM. CDR3 loop: CASSYLAGRGNNEQFF. DNA of the CDR3: TGTGCCAGCAGTTACTTAGCGGGGAGGGGGAACAATGAGCAGTTCTTC.

The chain couples TRBV7-8 to TRBJ2-3; 14 nucleotides match TRBD2. CDR3 length: 17 residues. With V trimmed by 1 base and J by 3 bases, 3 bases remained unmatched. The germline CDR1 and CDR2 sequences are SGHVS and FQNEAQ. CDR3 protein: CASSLGLAGGRTDTQYF. In DNA form, the CDR3 reads TGTGCCAGCAGCTTAGGACTAGCGGGGGGGAGGACAGATACGCAGTATTTT.

The genes are TRBV7-9 and TRBJ2-7, with 12 bases fitting TRBD2. V shed 1 base and J 5 bases; nucleotides not matched to a gene: 9. Germline V CDR1 and CDR2: SEHNR, FQNEAQ (reference sequence). The CDR3 loop spans 17 amino acids. Here the CDR3 DNA reads TGTGCCAGCAGCTTAGGTCTGCCGGGACTAGCGGGCCACGAGCAGTACTTC. Protein: CASSLGLPGLAGHEQYF.

The chain carries TRBV9 and TRBJ1-1; the match to TRBD1 covers 8 bases. Germline CDR1 reads SGDLS; CDR2 reads YYNGEE. The CDR3 spans 16 residues. Losses at the gene ends were 4 bases for V and 1 base for J; bases not matched to a gene: 9. CDR3 nucleotide sequence: TGTGCCAGCAGCCCCCCGGACAGGGCTGGGAACACTGAAGCTTTCTTT. This codes for CASSPPDRAGNTEAFF.

J is TRBJ1-4 and V is TRBV25-1; 7 positions agree with TRBD1. The junction had 11 bases not matched to a gene; V was cut back by 5 bases and J by 8 bases. CDR3 length equals 15 residues. Germline V CDR1 and CDR2: MGHDK, SYGVNS. The CDR3: CASSSPRTGGEKLFF. The DNA of the CDR3 is TGTGCCAGCAGTAGTCCGCGGACAGGTGGGGAAAAACTGTTTTTT. Drawing the rest from reference TRBV25-1 and TRBJ1-4, the complete variable domain is EADIYQTPRYLVIGTGKKITLECSQTMGHDKMYWYQQDPGMELHLIHYSYGVNSTEKGDLSSESTVSRIRTEHFPLTLESARPSHTSQYLCASSSPRTGGEKLFFGSGTQLSVL.

V and J are TRBV30 and TRBJ1-2, with D possibly being TRBD1 (5 bases). The CDR3 consists of 11 residues. The germline CDR1 and CDR2 sequences are GTSNPN and SVGIG (reference sequence). CDR3 nucleotides: TGTGGCATGGGGCCAGCCTATGGCTACACCTTC. This codes for CGMGPAYGYTF.